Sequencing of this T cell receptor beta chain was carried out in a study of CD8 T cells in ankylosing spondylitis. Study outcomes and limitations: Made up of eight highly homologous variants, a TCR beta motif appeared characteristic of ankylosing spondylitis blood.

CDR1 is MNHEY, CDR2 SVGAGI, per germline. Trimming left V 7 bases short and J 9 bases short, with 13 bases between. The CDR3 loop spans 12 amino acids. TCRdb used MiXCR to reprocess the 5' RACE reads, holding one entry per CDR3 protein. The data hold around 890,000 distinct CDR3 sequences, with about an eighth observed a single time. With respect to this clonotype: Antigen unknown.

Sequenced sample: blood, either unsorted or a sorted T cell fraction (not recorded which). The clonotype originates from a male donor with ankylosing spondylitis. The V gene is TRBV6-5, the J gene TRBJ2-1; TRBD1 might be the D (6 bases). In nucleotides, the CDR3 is TGTGCCAGCACCTTAAGAGGGGGTGAGCAGTTCTTC. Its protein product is CASTLRGGEQFF.